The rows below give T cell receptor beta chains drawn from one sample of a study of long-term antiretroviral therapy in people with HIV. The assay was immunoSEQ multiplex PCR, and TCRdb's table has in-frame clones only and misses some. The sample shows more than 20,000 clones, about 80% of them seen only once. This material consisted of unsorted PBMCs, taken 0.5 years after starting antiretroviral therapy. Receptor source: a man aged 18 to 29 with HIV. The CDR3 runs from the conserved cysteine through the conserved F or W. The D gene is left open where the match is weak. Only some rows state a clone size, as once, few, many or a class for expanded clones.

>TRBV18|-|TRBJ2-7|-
TGTGCCAGCTCACGTCGACCGGGACCCGCCGTCGAGCAGTACTTC
CASSRRPGPAVEQYF
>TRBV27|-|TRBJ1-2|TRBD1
TGTGCCAGCAGTTTATCGGGGACAGGGGCAGGCGATGGCTACACCTTC
CASSLSGTGAGDGYTF
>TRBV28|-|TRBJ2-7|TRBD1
TGTGCCAGCAGGGACAGGCCTCTCTCCTACGAGCAGTACTTC
CASRDRPLSYEQYF
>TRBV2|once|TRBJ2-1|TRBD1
TGTGCCAGCAGTGAAAGACAGGGGGATTCCTACAATGAGCAGTTCTTC
CASSERQGDSYNEQFF
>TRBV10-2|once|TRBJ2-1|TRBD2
TGCGCCAGCAGTGATTTTGGACTAGCGGTCCACAATGAGCAGTTCTTC
CASSDFGLAVHNEQFF
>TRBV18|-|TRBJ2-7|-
TGTGCCAGCTCATCGAGCAGGTGGGGCTACGAGCAGTACTTC
CASSSSRWGYEQYF
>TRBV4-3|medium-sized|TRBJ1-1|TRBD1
TGCGCCAGCAGCCCGACAGGGGGTGACACTGAAGCTTTCTTT
CASSPTGGDTEAFF
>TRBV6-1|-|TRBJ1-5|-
TGTGCCAGCAGCCTACCCTCGACGTCTCAGCCCCAGCATTTT
CASSLPSTSQPQHF
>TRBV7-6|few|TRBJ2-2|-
TGTGCCAGCAGCTTAACGGACACCGGGGAGCTGTTTTTT
CASSLTDTGELFF
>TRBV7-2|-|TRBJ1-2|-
TGTGCCAGCAGCGAAACCTTAGAAGGCTACACCTTC
CASSETLEGYTF
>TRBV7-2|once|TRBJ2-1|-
TGTGCCAGCAGCTTAGTGGAAGTAGACAATGAGCAGTTCTTC
CASSLVEVDNEQFF
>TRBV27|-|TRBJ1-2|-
TGTGCCAGCAGTTTATTGCCGGGGGTGGTGTATGGCTACACCTTC
CASSLLPGVVYGYTF
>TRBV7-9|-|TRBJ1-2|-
TGTGCCAGCAGCCCGAACCAGGGAGGTGGCTACACCTTC
CASSPNQGGGYTF
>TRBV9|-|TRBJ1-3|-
TGTGCCAGCAGCCCTGGGAGGGGCTCTGGAAACACCATATATTTT
CASSPGRGSGNTIYF
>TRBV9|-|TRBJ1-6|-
TGTGCCAGCAGCGGCGATGGACAGAATTCACCCCTCCACTTT
CASSGDGQNSPLHF
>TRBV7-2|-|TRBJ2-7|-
TGTGCCAGCAGCCCGGACTTCCTAGAGGACGAGCAGTACTTC
CASSPDFLEDEQYF
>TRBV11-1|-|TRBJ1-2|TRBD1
TGTGCCAGCAGCCTGACAGGGCCCGATGGCTACACCTTC
CASSLTGPDGYTF
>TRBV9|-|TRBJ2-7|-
TGTGCCAGCAGCTTCTCTAGCTCCTACGAGCAGTACTTC
CASSFSSSYEQYF
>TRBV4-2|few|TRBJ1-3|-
TGTGCCAGCAGCCAAGATGTCTTAGGGAACACCATATATTTT
CASSQDVLGNTIYF
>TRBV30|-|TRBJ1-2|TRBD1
TGTGCCTGGAGGGACCCTCGGGACAGGGGGCGCTGGGGCTACACCTTC
CAWRDPRDRGRWGYTF
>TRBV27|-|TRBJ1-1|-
TGTGCCAGCAGTTTATGGGGAGGAGGGGAGGCTGAAGCTTTCTTT
CASSLWGGGEAEAFF
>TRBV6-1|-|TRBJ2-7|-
TGTGCCAGCACCCTAGGGGCCTGGGGAGAGCAGTACTTC
CASTLGAWGEQYF
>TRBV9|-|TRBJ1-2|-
TGTGCCAGCAGCGTAGTACCCAAGGCTGGCTATGGCTACACCTTC
CASSVVPKAGYGYTF
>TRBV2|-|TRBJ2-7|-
TGTGCCAGCACGGCGGAGGGCTACGAGCAGTACTTC
CASTAEGYEQYF
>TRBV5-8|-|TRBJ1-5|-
TGTGCCAGCGACGCCCTGGACAGTAGCAATCAGCCCCAGCATTTT
CASDALDSSNQPQHF
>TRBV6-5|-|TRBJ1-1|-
TGTGCCAGCAGCTTGACGGATGACAACACTGAAGCTTTCTTT
CASSLTDDNTEAFF
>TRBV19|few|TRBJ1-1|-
TGTGCCAGTAGTCCCGGACAGACCACTGAAGCTTTCTTT
CASSPGQTTEAFF
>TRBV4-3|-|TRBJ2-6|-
TGCGCCAGCAGCCTTCAGGTGGGGTCTGGGGCCAACGTCCTGACTTTC
CASSLQVGSGANVLTF
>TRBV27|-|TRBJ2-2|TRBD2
TGTGCCAGCAGTTTAGTTAGCGGGAGGCTTGACACCGGGGAGCTGTTTTTT
CASSLVSGRLDTGELFF
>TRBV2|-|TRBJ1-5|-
TGTGCCAGCAGCACGAACAGGGATCAGCCCCAGCATTTT
CASSTNRDQPQHF
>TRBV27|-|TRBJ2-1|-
TGTGCCAGCAGTTTACAGGGGCTGAGCTCCTACAATGAGCAGTTCTTC
CASSLQGLSSYNEQFF
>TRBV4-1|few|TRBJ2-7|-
TGCGCCAGCAGCGCCGGGCCTTACTCCTACGAGCAGTACTTC
CASSAGPYSYEQYF
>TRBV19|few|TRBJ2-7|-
TGTGCCAGCCAGGGACTTTCCACTTCCTACGAGCAGTACTTC
CASQGLSTSYEQYF
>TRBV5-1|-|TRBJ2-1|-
TGCGCCAGCAGCTTAAACCTTGCCAGTTCCTACAATGAGCAGTTCTTC
CASSLNLASSYNEQFF
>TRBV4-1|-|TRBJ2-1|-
TGCGCCAGCAGCCAAGAGGCGGCCTACAATGAGCAGTTCTTC
CASSQEAAYNEQFF
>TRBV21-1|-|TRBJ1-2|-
TGTGCCAGCAGCAAAAACGGGGGCTCAGGTGGCTACACCTTC
CASSKNGGSGGYTF
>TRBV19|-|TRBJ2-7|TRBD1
TGTGCCAGTAGTATAGGGACAGGGACCTACGAGCAGTACTTC
CASSIGTGTYEQYF
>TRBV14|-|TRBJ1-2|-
TGTGCCAGCAGCCCGGATTCTACAGCTAACTATGGCTACACCTTC
CASSPDSTANYGYTF
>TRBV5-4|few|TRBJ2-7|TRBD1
TGTGCCAGCGCTCCGGGTAGGACAGGGGCTTCCTACGAGCAGTACTTC
CASAPGRTGASYEQYF
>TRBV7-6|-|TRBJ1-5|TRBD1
TGTGCCAGCAGCGCTGACAGGGGGTTCAATCAGCCCCAGCATTTT
CASSADRGFNQPQHF
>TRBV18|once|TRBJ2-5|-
TGTGCCAGCTCACCTAAAGAGACCCAGTACTTC
CASSPKETQYF
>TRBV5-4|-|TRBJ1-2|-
TGTGCCAGCAGCTTGTTGCAGGGAAACGCGGACGGCTACACCTTC
CASSLLQGNADGYTF
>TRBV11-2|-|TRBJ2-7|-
TGTGCCAGCAGCTTAGGTACCCCGGAGTTCTACGAGCAGTACTTC
CASSLGTPEFYEQYF
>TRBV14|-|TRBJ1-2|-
TGTGCCAGCAGTGTAGGGGCTGTTGGCTACACCTTC
CASSVGAVGYTF
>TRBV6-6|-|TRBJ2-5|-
TGTGCCAGCAGTTATCGGGAGACCCAGTACTTC
CASSYRETQYF